This TCR beta chain was sequenced in a study of blood T cell repertoires in COVID-19. As for the study in general: The United States, Italy and Spain were the sources of the acute and convalescent COVID-19 samples.

CDR3 length equals 15 residues. Germline trimming cut 2 bases from V and 5 bases from J; bases unmatched to any gene: 2. Germline loops: CDR1 SGDLS, CDR2 YYNGEE. In the source study's methods: Counts of nucleated cells, estimated from reference gene primer amplification, were obtained. Measured with immunoSEQ multiplex PCR; TCRdb has only the in-frame clones, and not every one. Clone size and V and J calls were adopted from that table, with D and trimming inferred from the DNA. The sample includes about 220,000 clones, around 89% of them seen just once. The chain has TRBV9 and TRBJ2-3, with 13 bases fitting TRBD2. Sequenced: PBMCs or T cells enriched from blood (not recorded which). The TCR comes from a woman aged 18 to 35 in a cohort exposed to, infected with or recovered from COVID-19 (not recorded which). Here the CDR3 reads CASSVTSGREDTQYF. The DNA for the CDR3 is TGTGCCAGCAGCGTTACTAGCGGGAGGGAAGATACGCAGTATTTT.